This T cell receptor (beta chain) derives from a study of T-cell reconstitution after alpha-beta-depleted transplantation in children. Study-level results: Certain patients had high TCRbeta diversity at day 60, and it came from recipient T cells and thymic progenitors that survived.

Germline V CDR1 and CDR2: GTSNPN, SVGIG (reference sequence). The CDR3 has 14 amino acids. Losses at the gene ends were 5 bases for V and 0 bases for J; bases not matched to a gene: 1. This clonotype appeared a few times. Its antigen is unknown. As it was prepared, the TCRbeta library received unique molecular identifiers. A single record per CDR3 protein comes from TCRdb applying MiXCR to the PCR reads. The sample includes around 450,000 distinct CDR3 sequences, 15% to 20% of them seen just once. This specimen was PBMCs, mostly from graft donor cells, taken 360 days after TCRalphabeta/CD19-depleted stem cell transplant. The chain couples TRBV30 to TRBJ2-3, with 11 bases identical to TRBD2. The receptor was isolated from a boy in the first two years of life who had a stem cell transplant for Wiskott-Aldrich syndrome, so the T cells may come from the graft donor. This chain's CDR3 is CAWRTSGSTDTQYF. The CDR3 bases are TGTGCCTGGCGGACTAGCGGGAGCACAGATACGCAGTATTTT.